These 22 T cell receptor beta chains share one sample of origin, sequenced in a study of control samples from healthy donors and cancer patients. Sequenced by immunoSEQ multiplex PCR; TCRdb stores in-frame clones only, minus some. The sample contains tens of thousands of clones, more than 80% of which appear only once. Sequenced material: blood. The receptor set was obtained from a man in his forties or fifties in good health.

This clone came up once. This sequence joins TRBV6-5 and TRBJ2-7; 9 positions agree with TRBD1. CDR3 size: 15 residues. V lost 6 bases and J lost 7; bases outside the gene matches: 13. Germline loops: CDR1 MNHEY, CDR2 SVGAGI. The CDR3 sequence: CASRNRQGVTEEQYF. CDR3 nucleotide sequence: TGTGCCAGCAGGAATAGACAGGGGGTAACGGAAGAGCAGTACTTC.

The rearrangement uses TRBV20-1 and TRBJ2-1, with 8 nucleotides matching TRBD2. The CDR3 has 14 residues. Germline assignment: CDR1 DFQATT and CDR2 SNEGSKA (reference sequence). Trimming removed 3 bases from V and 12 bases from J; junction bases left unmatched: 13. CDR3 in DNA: TGCAGTGCTAGTCTCGATAGCGGGACAATTTCGCAGTTCTTC. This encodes CSASLDSGTISQFF.

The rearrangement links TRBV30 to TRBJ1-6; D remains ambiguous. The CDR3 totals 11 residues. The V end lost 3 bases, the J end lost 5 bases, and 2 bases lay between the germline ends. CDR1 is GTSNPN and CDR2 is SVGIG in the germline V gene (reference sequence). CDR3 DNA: TGTGCCTGGAGGGATAATTCACCCCTCCACTTT. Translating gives CAWRDNSPLHF.

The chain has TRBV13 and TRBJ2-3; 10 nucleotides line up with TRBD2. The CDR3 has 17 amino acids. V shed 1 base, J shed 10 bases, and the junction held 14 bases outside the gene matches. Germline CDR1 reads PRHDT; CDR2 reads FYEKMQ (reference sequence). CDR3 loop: CASSLAEGLAVPISQYF. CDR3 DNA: TGTGCCAGCAGCTTAGCCGAAGGACTAGCGGTGCCCATTTCGCAGTATTTT.

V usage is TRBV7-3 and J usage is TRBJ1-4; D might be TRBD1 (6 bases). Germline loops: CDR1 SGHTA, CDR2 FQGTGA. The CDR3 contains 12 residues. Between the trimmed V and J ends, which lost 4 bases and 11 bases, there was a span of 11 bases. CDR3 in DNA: TGTGCCAGCAGCTCCGGGGGCGGCAAACTGTTTTTT. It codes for CASSSGGGKLFF.

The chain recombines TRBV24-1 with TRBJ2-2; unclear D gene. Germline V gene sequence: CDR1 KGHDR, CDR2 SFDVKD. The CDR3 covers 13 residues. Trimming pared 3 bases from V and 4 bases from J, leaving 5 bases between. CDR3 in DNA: TGTGCCACCAGTGATGACATCACCGGGGAGCTGTTTTTT. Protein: CATSDDITGELFF.

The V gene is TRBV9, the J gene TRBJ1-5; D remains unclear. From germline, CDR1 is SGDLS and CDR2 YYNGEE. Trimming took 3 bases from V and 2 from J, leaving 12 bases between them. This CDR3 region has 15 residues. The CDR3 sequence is CASSASIEGNQPQHF. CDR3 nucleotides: TGTGCCAGCAGCGCTTCCATTGAAGGCAATCAGCCCCAGCATTTT.

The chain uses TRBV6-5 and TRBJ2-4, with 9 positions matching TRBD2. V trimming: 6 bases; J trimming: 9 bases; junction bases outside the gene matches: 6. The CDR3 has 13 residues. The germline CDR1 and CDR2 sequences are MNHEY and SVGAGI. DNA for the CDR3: TGTGCCAGCAGACAAGCGGGAGGTACCATTCAGTACTTC. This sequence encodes CASRQAGGTIQYF.

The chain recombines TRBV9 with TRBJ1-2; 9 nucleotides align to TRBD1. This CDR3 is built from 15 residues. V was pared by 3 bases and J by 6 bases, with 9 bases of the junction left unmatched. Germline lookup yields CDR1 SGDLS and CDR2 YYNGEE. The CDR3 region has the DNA TGTGCCAGCAGCGCCGGCACAGGGGGCAAAAATGGCTACACCTTC. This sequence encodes CASSAGTGGKNGYTF.

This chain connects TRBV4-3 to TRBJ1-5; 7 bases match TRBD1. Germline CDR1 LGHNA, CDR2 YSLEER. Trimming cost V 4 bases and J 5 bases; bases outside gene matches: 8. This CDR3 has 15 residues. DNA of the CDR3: TGCGCCAGCAGCCTAGACAGGGCTGGGGATCAGCCCCAGCATTTT. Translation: CASSLDRAGDQPQHF.

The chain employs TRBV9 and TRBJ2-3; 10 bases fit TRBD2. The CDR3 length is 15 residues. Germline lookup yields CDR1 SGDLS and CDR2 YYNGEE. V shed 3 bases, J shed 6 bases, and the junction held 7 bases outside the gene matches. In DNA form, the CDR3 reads TGTGCCAGCAGCGGAGCGGGAGGGCCTGGGGATACGCAGTATTTT. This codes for CASSGAGGPGDTQYF.

The CDR3 DNA reads as TGTGCCAGCTCACATGACCTAGCCGGTGAGCAGTTCTTC. It is translated as CASSHDLAGEQFF. This chain uses TRBV18 with TRBJ2-1; D is perhaps TRBD2 (5 bases). Germline assignment: CDR1 KGHSH and CDR2 LQKENI. This CDR3 has 13 amino acids. V lost 4 bases, J lost 9 bases, and 13 bases lay in between.

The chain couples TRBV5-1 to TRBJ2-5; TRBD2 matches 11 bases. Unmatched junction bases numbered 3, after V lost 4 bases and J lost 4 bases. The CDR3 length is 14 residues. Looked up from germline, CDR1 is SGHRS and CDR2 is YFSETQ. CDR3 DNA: TGCGCCAGCAGCCCGCTAGCGGGAGGAGAGACCCAGTACTTC. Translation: CASSPLAGGETQYF.

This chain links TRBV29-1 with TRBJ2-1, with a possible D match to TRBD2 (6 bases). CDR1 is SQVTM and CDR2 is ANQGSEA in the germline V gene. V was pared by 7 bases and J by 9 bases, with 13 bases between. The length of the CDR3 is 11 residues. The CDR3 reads CSGNGGAEQFF. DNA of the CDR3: TGCAGCGGGAACGGAGGGGCTGAGCAGTTCTTC.

Here the CDR3 DNA reads TGTGCCAGCAGTGAGTTGACAGACTATGGCTACACCTTC. This encodes CASSELTDYGYTF. The V call is TRBV6-1, the J call TRBJ1-2, with D perhaps matching TRBD1 (5 bases). Per the germline V gene, CDR1 is MNHNS and CDR2 is SASEGT. This CDR3 region has 13 residues. Trimming left V 3 bases short and J 3 bases short, with 8 bases between.

The DNA of the CDR3 is TGTGCCAGCAGCCTAGGGAGGGGGAACACTGAAGCTTTCTTT. Its protein is CASSLGRGNTEAFF. V gene TRBV3-1 (or the pseudogene TRBV3-2) combines with J gene TRBJ1-1; weak D call: TRBD1 (5 bases). The germline V and J ends were trimmed by 4 bases and 1 base, with 10 bases remaining between them. The germline V gene encodes CDR1 LGHDT and CDR2 YNNKEL (reference sequence). CDR3 length: 14 amino acids.

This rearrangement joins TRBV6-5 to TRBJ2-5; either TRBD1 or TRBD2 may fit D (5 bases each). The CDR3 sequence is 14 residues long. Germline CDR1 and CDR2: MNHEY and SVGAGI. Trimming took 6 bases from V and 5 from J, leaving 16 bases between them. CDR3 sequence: CASSLDVGPETQYF. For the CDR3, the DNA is TGTGCCAGCAGCCTGGACGTGGGACCGGAGACCCAGTACTTC.

The CDR3 protein is CASRYEPGQRNEKLFF. In nucleotides, the CDR3 is TGTGCCAGCAGATACGAACCGGGACAGCGTAATGAAAAACTGTTTTTT. The rearrangement joins TRBV6-5 to TRBJ1-4, with 7 bases fitting TRBD1. The J segment lost 4 bases and the V segment lost 6 bases, leaving 11 bases of the junction unmatched. CDR1 and CDR2 (germline): MNHEY, SVGAGI. The CDR3 totals 16 residues.

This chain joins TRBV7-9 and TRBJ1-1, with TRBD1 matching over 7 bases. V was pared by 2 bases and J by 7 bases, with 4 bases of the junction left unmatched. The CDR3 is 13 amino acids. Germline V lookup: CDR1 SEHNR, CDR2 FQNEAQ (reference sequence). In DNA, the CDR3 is TGTGCCAGCAGCTTAACAGGGGCGGGTGAAGCTTTCTTT. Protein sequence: CASSLTGAGEAFF.

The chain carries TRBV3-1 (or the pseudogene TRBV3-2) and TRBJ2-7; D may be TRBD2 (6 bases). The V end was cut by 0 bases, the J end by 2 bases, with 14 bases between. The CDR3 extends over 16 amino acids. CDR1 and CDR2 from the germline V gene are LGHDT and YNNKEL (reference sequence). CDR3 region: CASSQDQEGTPYEQYF. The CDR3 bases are TGTGCCAGCAGCCAAGATCAGGAGGGGACGCCCTACGAGCAGTACTTC.

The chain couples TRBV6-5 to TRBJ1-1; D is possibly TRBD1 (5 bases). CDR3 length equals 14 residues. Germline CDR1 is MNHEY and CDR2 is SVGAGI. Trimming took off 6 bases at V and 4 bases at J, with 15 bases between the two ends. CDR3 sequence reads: CASRALGGGTEAFF. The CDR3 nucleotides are TGTGCCAGCAGAGCACTTGGGGGGGGCACTGAAGCTTTCTTT.

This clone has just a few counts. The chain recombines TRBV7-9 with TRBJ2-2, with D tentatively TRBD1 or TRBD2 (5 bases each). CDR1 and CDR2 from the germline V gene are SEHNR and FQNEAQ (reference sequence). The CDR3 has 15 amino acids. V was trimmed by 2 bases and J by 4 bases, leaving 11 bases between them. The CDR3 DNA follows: TGTGCCAGCAGCTTATTGTTAGGGACCACCGGGGAGCTGTTTTTT. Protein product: CASSLLLGTTGELFF. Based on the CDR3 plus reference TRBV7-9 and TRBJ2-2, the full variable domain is DTGVSQNPRHKITKRGQNVTFRCDPISEHNRLYWYRQTLGQGPEFLTYFQNEAQLEKSRLLSDRFSAERPKGSFSTLEIQRTEQGDSAMYLCASSLLLGTTGELFFGEGSRLTVL.